This T cell receptor beta chain was captured in a study of blood T cells in healthy people across ages. A second PCR, run for roughly 7 to 11 cycles, used a sample-barcoded 5' primer plus a J-beta primer mix. TCRdb analysed the 5' RACE reads with MiXCR anew, one entry per CDR3 protein. The sample lists over 950,000 distinct CDR3 sequences, less than 45% seen once, with roughly 14% in the top ten. Germline V CDR1 and CDR2: DFQATT, SNEGSKA (reference sequence). V dropped 2 bases and J dropped 6; count of bases not matched to a gene: 5. The CDR3 loop spans 14 amino acids. Only a few counts were recorded for this clonotype. Per sample, a minimum of 6 million PBMCs were isolated.

The sequencing input was blood. This receptor was obtained from a man aged 18 to 30 in good health. The rearrangement uses TRBV20-1 and TRBJ1-1, with 11 bases fitting TRBD1. The CDR3 nucleotides read TGCAGTGCTAGACGGACAGGGGGCGGCTCTGAAGCTTTCTTT. Translation: CSARRTGGGSEAFF.